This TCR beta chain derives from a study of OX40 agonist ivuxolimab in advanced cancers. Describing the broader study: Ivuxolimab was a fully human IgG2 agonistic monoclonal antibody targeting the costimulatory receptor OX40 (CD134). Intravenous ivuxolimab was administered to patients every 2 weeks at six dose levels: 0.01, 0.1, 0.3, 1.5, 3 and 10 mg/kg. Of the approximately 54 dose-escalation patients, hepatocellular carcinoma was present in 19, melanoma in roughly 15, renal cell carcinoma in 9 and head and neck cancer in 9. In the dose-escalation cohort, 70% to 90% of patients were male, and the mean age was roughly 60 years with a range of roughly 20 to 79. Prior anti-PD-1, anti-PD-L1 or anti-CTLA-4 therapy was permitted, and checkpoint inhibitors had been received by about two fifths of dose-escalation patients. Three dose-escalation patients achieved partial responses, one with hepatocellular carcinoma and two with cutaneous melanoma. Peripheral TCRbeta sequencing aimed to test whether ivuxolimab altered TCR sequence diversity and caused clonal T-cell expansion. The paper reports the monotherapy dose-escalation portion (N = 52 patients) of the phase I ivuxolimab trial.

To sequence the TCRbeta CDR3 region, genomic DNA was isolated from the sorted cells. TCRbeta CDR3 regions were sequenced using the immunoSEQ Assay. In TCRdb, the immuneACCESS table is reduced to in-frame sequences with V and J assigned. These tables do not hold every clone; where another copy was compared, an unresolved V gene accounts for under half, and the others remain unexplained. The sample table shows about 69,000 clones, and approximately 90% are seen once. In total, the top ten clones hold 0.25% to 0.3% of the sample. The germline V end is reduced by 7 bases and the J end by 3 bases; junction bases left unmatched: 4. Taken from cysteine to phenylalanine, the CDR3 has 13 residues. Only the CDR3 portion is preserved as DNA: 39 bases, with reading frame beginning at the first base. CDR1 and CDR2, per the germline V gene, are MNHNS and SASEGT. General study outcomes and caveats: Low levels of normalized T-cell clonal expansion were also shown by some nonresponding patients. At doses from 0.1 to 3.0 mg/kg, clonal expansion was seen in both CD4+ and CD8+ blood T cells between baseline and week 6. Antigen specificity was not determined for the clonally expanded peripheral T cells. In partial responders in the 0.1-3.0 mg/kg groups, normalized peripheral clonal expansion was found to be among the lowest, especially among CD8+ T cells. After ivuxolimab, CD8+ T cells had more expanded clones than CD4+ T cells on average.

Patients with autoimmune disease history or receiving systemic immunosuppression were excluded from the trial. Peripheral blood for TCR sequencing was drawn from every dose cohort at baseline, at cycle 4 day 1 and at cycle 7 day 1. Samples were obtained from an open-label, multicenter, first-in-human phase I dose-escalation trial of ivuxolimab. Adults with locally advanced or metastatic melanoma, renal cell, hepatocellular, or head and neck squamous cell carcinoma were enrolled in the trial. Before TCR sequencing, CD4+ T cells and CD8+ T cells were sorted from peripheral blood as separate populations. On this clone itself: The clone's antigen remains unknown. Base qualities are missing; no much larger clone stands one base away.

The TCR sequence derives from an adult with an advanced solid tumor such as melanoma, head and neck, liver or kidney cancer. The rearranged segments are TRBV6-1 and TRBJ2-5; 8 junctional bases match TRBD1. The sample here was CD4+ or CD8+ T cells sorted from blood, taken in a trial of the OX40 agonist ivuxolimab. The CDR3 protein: CASTGQVKETQYF. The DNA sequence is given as TGTGCCAGCACGGGACAGGTAAAAGAGACCCAGTACTTC.